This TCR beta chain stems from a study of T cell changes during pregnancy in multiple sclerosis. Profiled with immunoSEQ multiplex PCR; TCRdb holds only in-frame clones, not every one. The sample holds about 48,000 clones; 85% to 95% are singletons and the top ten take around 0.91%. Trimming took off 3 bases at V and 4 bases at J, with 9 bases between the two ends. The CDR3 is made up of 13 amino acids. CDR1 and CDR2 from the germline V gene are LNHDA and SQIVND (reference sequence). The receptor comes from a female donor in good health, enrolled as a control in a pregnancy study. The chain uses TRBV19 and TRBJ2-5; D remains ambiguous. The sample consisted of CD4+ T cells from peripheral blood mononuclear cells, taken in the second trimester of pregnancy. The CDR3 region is CASSIWASETQYF. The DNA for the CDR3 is TGTGCCAGTAGTATTTGGGCATCAGAGACCCAGTACTTC.